The source of this TCR beta chain is a study of blood T cells in healthy people across ages. About the study: Template-switching capture recovered about one barcoded beta molecule per two T cells. General study results and limits: Observed TCR beta diversity showed a strong correlation with the percentage of naive T cells as measured by flow cytometry. While age rose, TCR beta diversity per million T cells dropped in a roughly linear way.

With a J-beta primer mix and a sample-barcoded 5' primer, a second PCR ran about 6 to 11 cycles. TCRdb passed the 5' RACE reads through MiXCR, listing each CDR3 protein once. The data hold 980,000 or so distinct CDR3 sequences, with roughly 48% observed a single time. The total RNA that was extracted per sample amounted to at least 5.5 micrograms. This clonotype was counted a few times. Its antigen is currently unknown. Sequencing was carried out using blood. This clonotype was obtained from a man under 40 in good health.

CDR3 DNA sequence: TGTGCCAGCAGCCATGACAGGGGTCGCGACGAGCAGTACTTC. Translation gives CASSHDRGRDEQYF. The rearrangement joins TRBV5-8 to TRBJ2-7; the match to TRBD1 covers 8 bases. The CDR3 is 14 amino acids. The junction had 8 bases not matched to a gene; V was cut back by 4 bases and J by 5 bases. The germline CDR1 and CDR2 sequences are SGHTS and YDEGEE.